This passage covers 31 T cell receptor beta chains from one sample sequenced in a study of vaccination and CD4 T cells after COVID-19. For these receptors, no antigen is known. The assay that was used to sequence DNA from cultured CD4+ T cells was the Oncomine TCR Beta short-read assay. TCRdb re-derived calls from the PCR reads in MiXCR, one entry per CDR3 protein. The sample shows about 6,100 distinct CDR3 sequences, around two fifths of them seen only once. The treatment here: roughly 11-day PBMC culture with coronavirus spike peptide pools or control peptides (ViraFEST assay). CD4+ T cells of the unexposed donor were collected before the COVID-19 pandemic (2011-2018). Sequences were obtained from CD4+ T cells from blood, cultured in vitro. The receptors derive from a human donor in good health.

There are a few counts of this clonotype. V is TRBV27 and J is TRBJ2-7; no definite D call. Germline CDR1 reads MNHEY; CDR2 reads SMNVEV (reference sequence). V was shortened by 6 bases and J by 2 bases, with 17 bases between the two germline ends. The CDR3 spans 15 residues. The CDR3 DNA is TGTGCCAGCAGCAACAAGCCGGGCCAGACCTACGAGCAGTACTTC. Translated: CASSNKPGQTYEQYF.

By sample share, this clonotype is medium-sized. This chain joins TRBV6-1 and TRBJ1-2; possibly TRBD1 for D (6 bases). CDR1 is MNHNS, CDR2 SASEGT, per germline. Between the trimmed V and J ends, which lost 3 bases and 7 bases, there was a span of 9 bases. The CDR3 has 12 residues. The CDR3 is CASSDRGGGYTF. DNA of the CDR3: TGTGCCAGCAGTGACAGGGGCGGTGGCTACACCTTC.

This chain links TRBV27 with TRBJ2-7; D possibly corresponds to TRBD2 (5 bases). Germline CDR1 and CDR2: MNHEY and SMNVEV (reference sequence). The CDR3 runs to 12 residues. V lost 4 bases to trimming and J lost 3 bases, with 7 bases between them. For the CDR3, the DNA is TGTGCCAGCAGTTCAAGCGGCTACGAGCAGTACTTC. Residues: CASSSSGYEQYF.

V and J are TRBV5-4 and TRBJ1-1; D is ambiguous. CDR1 is SGHNT and CDR2 is YYREEE in the germline V gene (reference sequence). The germline V and J ends were trimmed by 1 base and 2 bases, with 9 bases remaining between them. The CDR3 is 14 residues long. CDR3 in amino acids: CASSLSSANTEAFF. The CDR3 DNA reads as TGTGCCAGCAGCTTGAGTTCGGCTAACACTGAAGCTTTCTTT.

The rearrangement links TRBV2 to TRBJ2-5; 12 bases match TRBD1. There are 16 residues in the CDR3. Germline V lookup: CDR1 SNHLY, CDR2 FYNNEI. V shed 4 bases and J 5 bases; nucleotides not matched to a gene: 8. CDR3 DNA: TGTGCCAGCAGTGTAGTGGGACAGGGGGCTTGGGAGACCCAGTACTTC. Protein product: CASSVVGQGAWETQYF.

By share, this clonotype ranks as large. This chain uses TRBV6-1 with TRBJ2-7, with a tentative D call TRBD1 (6 bases). The CDR3 sequence is 13 residues long. The germline CDR1 and CDR2 sequences are MNHNS and SASEGT. V gave up 10 bases and J gave up 0 bases, with 13 bases separating them. In DNA form, the CDR3 reads TGTGCCACTAGGACAGAGAGCTCCTACGAGCAGTACTTC. This codes for CATRTESSYEQYF.

The chain recombines TRBV28 with TRBJ1-2; TRBD1 matches 11 bases. The germline CDR1 and CDR2 sequences are MDHEN and SYDVKM. The CDR3 sequence is 14 residues long. Trimming cost V 1 base and J 8 bases; bases outside gene matches: 3. As DNA, the CDR3 is TGTGCCAGCAGTTTATACCGGACAGGGGGCGGCTACACCTTC. Residues: CASSLYRTGGGYTF.

CDR3: CASSLGGLAGSYTGELFF. CDR3 nucleotide sequence: TGTGCCAGCAGCTTAGGCGGACTAGCGGGGAGTTACACCGGGGAGCTGTTTTTT. V is TRBV7-3 and J is TRBJ2-2; 12 bases line up with TRBD2. Germline values: CDR1 SGHTA, CDR2 FQGTGA. The ends lost 2 bases at V and 3 bases at J; junction bases unmatched: 7. This CDR3 is 18 amino acids long.

In nucleotides, the CDR3 is TGTGCCAGCAGCTTAGCGCGGGGGGCCAATCAGCCCCAGCATTTT. Translating gives CASSLARGANQPQHF. The V and J genes are TRBV7-2 and TRBJ1-5; D perhaps matches TRBD1 (6 bases). This CDR3 is 15 amino acids long. CDR1 SGHTA and CDR2 FQGNSA come from the germline V gene. V was cut by 0 bases and J by 3 bases, with 9 bases left in between.

V usage is TRBV6-1 and J usage is TRBJ1-2, with no clear D. CDR3 length: 14 amino acids. Germline V CDR1 and CDR2: MNHNS, SASEGT. Trimming took off 6 bases at V and 6 bases at J, with 17 bases between the two ends. CDR3 nucleotides: TGTGCCAGCAGCACGTCCCGGGCCCTGGATGGCTACACCTTC. As protein: CASSTSRALDGYTF.

This clonotype was detected only a few times. The rearrangement joins TRBV6-1 to TRBJ2-1; no clear D. The CDR3 runs 15 residues. With 6 bases removed from V and 8 bases from J, the gap between germline ends came to 20 bases. Germline lookup yields CDR1 MNHNS and CDR2 SASEGT. CDR3 protein: CASRGTVYSQHEQFF. The CDR3 DNA reads as TGTGCCAGCAGAGGAACCGTGTACAGCCAACATGAGCAGTTCTTC.

This chain uses TRBV4-1 with TRBJ1-5; TRBD1 matches at 7 bases. Germline CDR1 MGHRA, CDR2 YSYEKL. V trimming: 0 bases; J trimming: 7 bases; junction bases outside the gene matches: 6. This CDR3 region has 15 residues. As DNA, the CDR3 is TGCGCCAGCAGCCAAGAAACAGGGGATTTACAGCCCCAGCATTTT. Translation gives CASSQETGDLQPQHF.

In this sample, this clonotype turned up a few times. The rearrangement links TRBV20-1 to TRBJ2-2; D possibly matches TRBD1 or TRBD2 (5 bases each). The CDR3 loop spans 16 amino acids. The V and J ends lost 6 bases and 6 bases respectively, with 23 bases between them. Germline CDR1 reads DFQATT; CDR2 reads SNEGSKA (reference sequence). CDR3 amino acids: CSASTSTQGWSGELFF. In nucleotides, the CDR3 is TGCAGTGCCAGTACTAGTACCCAGGGTTGGTCCGGGGAGCTGTTTTTT.

The chain is built from TRBV4-2 and TRBJ1-1; D gene uncertain. The germline CDR1 and CDR2 sequences are LGHNA and YNFKEQ. The ends were cut back, 1 base at V and 4 bases at J, with 19 bases in the middle. CDR3 size: 17 residues. This CDR3 is CASSQATKGGLGTEAFF. Written as DNA, the CDR3 is TGTGCCAGCAGCCAAGCCACCAAGGGAGGTTTAGGCACTGAAGCTTTCTTT.

The chain joins TRBV19 to TRBJ1-1; no firm D call. The CDR3 totals 15 residues. Germline V gene data show CDR1 as LNHDA and CDR2 as SQIVND (reference sequence). V lost 5 bases and J lost 1, with 14 bases in between. CDR3 sequence (DNA): TGTGCCAGTAGTGCCGGAAAAGGGAGGAACACTGAAGCTTTCTTT. It is translated as CASSAGKGRNTEAFF.

In its sample, this clonotype was seen a few times. V is TRBV27 and J is TRBJ1-5; 7 positions match TRBD1. Germline values: CDR1 MNHEY, CDR2 SMNVEV (reference sequence). The CDR3 has 13 amino acids. Trimming cost V 2 bases and J 6 bases; bases outside gene matches: 1. The CDR3 DNA sequence: TGTGCCAGCAGTTTACAGGGGGGTCAGCCCCAGCATTTT. Its translation: CASSLQGGQPQHF.

This clonotype was detected only a few times. The V gene is TRBV7-9, the J gene TRBJ2-2, with TRBD2 as a possible D gene (6 bases). Germline lookup yields CDR1 SEHNR and CDR2 FQNEAQ (reference sequence). The CDR3 covers 17 residues. Trimming took 5 bases from V and 1 from J, leaving 17 bases between them. The CDR3 DNA follows: TGTGCCAGCAGCGCGCCGGGGGACCTGCTGAACACCGGGGAGCTGTTTTTT. Residues: CASSAPGDLLNTGELFF.

This chain connects TRBV7-6 to TRBJ2-7, with 13 bases lining up with TRBD2. The CDR3 covers 17 residues. With 4 bases clipped from V and 9 bases from J, the junction kept 15 bases outside the gene matches. Germline CDR1 is SGHVS and CDR2 is FNYEAQ. In DNA form, the CDR3 reads TGTGCCAGCAGCTCCTTTAAACCCGGGACTAGCGGGGTCGGGCAGTACTTC. It is translated as CASSSFKPGTSGVGQYF.

V usage is TRBV20-1 and J usage is TRBJ1-2; D possibly corresponds to TRBD1 (6 bases). CDR3 length equals 15 residues. V dropped 1 base and J dropped 4 bases, with 16 bases sitting between them. The germline gives CDR1 DFQATT, CDR2 SNEGSKA (reference sequence). The CDR3 sequence: CSARVPQGSSYGYTF. The CDR3 nucleotides read TGCAGTGCTAGAGTACCACAGGGTTCGAGCTATGGCTACACCTTC.

A single count supports this clonotype. The chain employs TRBV24-1 and TRBJ1-4; perhaps TRBD1 as D (6 bases). The CDR3 has 13 amino acids. V lost 9 bases and J 7 bases, leaving 14 bases between the germline ends. Germline V CDR1 and CDR2: KGHDR, SFDVKD. The CDR3, as DNA: TGTGCCACCTCTCGGGGGCCGGGTGAAAAACTGTTTTTT. Protein sequence: CATSRGPGEKLFF.

This clonotype has a handful of counts. The V gene is TRBV4-2, the J gene TRBJ1-2; a possible D gene is TRBD1 (6 bases). V was cut by 4 bases and J by 2 bases, with 8 bases left in between. CDR1 is LGHNA, CDR2 YNFKEQ, per germline. The CDR3 length is 13 residues. CDR3 coding DNA: TGTGCCAGCAGCCGGGGGCGCAACTATGGCTACACCTTC. As protein: CASSRGRNYGYTF.

This chain joins TRBV6-1 and TRBJ2-7, with D perhaps TRBD1 (6 bases). V lost 2 bases, J lost 3 bases, and 29 bases lay in between. CDR3 size: 20 residues. Germline CDR1 and CDR2: MNHNS and SASEGT. CDR3 sequence: CASSEQFAMRRGGTLYEQYF. CDR3 DNA sequence: TGTGCCAGCAGTGAACAGTTTGCGATGCGTAGAGGGGGAACTCTCTACGAGCAGTACTTC.

V gene TRBV4-2 combines with J gene TRBJ1-1; D is possibly TRBD1 (5 bases). Germline lookup yields CDR1 LGHNA and CDR2 YNFKEQ. The CDR3 extends over 19 amino acids. Trimming stripped 4 bases from V and 6 bases from J, with 30 bases between. CDR3 in amino acids: CASSPAIREEAGINAEAFF. For the CDR3, the DNA is TGTGCCAGCAGCCCAGCGATCAGGGAGGAGGCGGGGATTAACGCTGAAGCTTTCTTT.

The gene calls are TRBV6-2 or TRBV6-3 and TRBJ1-3; no clear D. The germline V gene has CDR1 MNHEY and CDR2 SVGEGT. This CDR3 has 13 amino acids. Deletions cut 7 bases from V and 4 bases from J, with 11 bases between. The CDR3 coding sequence is TGTGCCAGCAAAGGGAGAGCAGGAAACACCATATATTTT. Encoded protein: CASKGRAGNTIYF.

This clonotype has just one count. The chain combines TRBV2 with TRBJ2-7; D is perhaps TRBD1 (5 bases). V was pared by 3 bases and J by 0 bases, with 9 bases between. CDR3 size: 14 residues. Germline values: CDR1 SNHLY, CDR2 FYNNEI. The CDR3 sequence is CASSDRAVSYEQYF. CDR3 sequence (DNA): TGTGCCAGCAGTGACAGGGCGGTCTCCTACGAGCAGTACTTC.

The genes are TRBV20-1 and TRBJ2-5; 8 nucleotides line up with TRBD1. The CDR3 totals 15 residues. V lost 5 bases and J lost 1; bases outside the gene matches: 9. Looked up from germline, CDR1 is DFQATT and CDR2 is SNEGSKA (reference sequence). CDR3 region: CSAPGQGRAQETQYF. The CDR3 DNA reads TGCAGTGCTCCAGGACAGGGAAGGGCCCAAGAGACCCAGTACTTC.

The V gene is TRBV6-2 or TRBV6-3, the J gene TRBJ2-7; a weak D match, TRBD2 (5 bases). V lost 7 bases and J lost 4, with 14 bases in between. The CDR3 has 13 residues. Germline CDR1 reads MNHEY; CDR2 reads SVGEGT. The CDR3 bases are TGTGCCAGCACCCCGGGGTCTTCGTACGAGCAGTACTTC. Protein: CASTPGSSYEQYF.

The chain couples TRBV18 to TRBJ1-2; the D is unclear. The V end was cut by 5 bases, the J end by 2 bases, with 6 bases between. The germline gives CDR1 KGHSH, CDR2 LQKENI. The CDR3 is made up of 12 amino acids. The CDR3 DNA is TGTGCCAGCTCAGCACAGAACTATGGCTACACCTTC. Its translation: CASSAQNYGYTF.

The chain joins TRBV5-1 to TRBJ2-1, with D perhaps matching TRBD2 (6 bases). In germline, CDR1 is SGHRS, CDR2 YFSETQ. The CDR3 spans 12 residues. The ends were cut back, 6 bases at V and 4 bases at J, with 8 bases in the middle. The CDR3 DNA reads as TGCGCCAGCAAGGGACTTTACAATGAGCAGTTCTTC. It specifies CASKGLYNEQFF.

V is TRBV9 and J is TRBJ2-3; 10 bases align to TRBD2. CDR3 size: 16 residues. The V and J ends lost 4 bases and 4 bases, in that order; junction bases with no gene match: 9. The germline CDR1 and CDR2 sequences are SGDLS and YYNGEE. This CDR3 is CASSQRGGGYADTQYF. In DNA form, the CDR3 reads TGTGCCAGCAGCCAGCGGGGGGGCGGTTATGCAGATACGCAGTATTTT.

This chain links TRBV2 with TRBJ1-5, with D perhaps TRBD1 (6 bases). CDR1 SNHLY and CDR2 FYNNEI come from the germline V gene. The CDR3 is made up of 14 amino acids. V was pared by 5 bases and J by 6 bases, with 14 bases between. DNA of the CDR3: TGTGCCAGCAGTTCAACAGGGAATGGTCAGCCCCAGCATTTT. Translated, it gives CASSSTGNGQPQHF.